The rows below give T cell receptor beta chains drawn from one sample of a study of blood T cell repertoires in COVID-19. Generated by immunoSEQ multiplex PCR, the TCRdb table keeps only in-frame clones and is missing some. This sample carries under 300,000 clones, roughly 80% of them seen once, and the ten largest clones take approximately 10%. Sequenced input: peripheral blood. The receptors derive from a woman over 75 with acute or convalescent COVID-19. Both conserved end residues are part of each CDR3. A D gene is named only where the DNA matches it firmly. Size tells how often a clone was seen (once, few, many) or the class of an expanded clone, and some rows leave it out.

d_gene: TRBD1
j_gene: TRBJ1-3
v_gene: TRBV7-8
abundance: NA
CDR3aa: CASSPTGTGNTIYF
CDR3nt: TGTGCCAGCAGCCCGACAGGGACTGGAAACACCATATATTTT

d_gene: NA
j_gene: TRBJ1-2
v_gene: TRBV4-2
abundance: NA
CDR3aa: CASSPEGGGTLGYGYTF
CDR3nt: TGTGCCAGCAGCCCTGAGGGAGGCGGGACCCTCGGCTATGGCTACACCTTC

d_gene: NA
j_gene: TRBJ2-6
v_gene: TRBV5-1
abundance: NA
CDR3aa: CASSFGTYSGANVLTF
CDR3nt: TGCGCCAGCAGCTTTGGCACATACTCTGGGGCCAACGTCCTGACTTTC

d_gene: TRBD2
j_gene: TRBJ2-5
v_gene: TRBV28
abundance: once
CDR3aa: CASSPGGQETQYF
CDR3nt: TGTGCCAGCAGTCCGGGGGGCCAAGAGACCCAGTACTTC

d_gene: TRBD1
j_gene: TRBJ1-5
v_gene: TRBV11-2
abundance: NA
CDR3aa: CASSSGQGSPQPQHF
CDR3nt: TGTGCCAGCAGCTCCGGACAGGGGAGTCCTCAGCCCCAGCATTTT

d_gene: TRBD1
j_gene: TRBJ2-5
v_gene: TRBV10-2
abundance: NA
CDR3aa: CASSDGRGKETQYF
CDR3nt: TGCGCCAGCAGTGACGGCAGGGGGAAAGAGACCCAGTACTTC

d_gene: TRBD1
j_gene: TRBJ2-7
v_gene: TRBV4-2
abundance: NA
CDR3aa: CASSQATGGSYEQYF
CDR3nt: TGTGCCAGCAGCCAAGCCACAGGGGGCTCGTACGAGCAGTACTTC

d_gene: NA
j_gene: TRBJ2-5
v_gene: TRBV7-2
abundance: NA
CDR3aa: CASSLEGRGETQYF
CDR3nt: TGTGCCAGCAGCTTAGAAGGGCGAGGGGAGACCCAGTACTTC

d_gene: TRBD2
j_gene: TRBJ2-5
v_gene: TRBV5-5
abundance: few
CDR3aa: CASSLRTSGVGQGRQETQYF
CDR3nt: TGTGCCAGCAGCCTTAGGACTAGCGGGGTTGGTCAGGGTCGTCAAGAGACCCAGTACTTC

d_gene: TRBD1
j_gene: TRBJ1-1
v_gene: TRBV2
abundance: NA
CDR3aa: CASRGTENTEAFF
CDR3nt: TGTGCCAGCAGAGGGACAGAGAACACTGAAGCTTTCTTT

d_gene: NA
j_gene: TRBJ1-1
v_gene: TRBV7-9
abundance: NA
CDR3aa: CASRPPGTEAFF
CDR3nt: TGTGCCAGCAGACCCCCAGGCACTGAAGCTTTCTTT

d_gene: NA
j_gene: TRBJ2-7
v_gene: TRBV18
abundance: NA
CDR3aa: CASSTEAYEQYF
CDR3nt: TGTGCCAGCTCAACAGAAGCCTACGAGCAGTACTTC

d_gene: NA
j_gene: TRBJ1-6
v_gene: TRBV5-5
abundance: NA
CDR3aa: CASSILNSPLHF
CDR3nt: TGTGCCAGCAGCATCCTTAATTCACCCCTCCACTTT

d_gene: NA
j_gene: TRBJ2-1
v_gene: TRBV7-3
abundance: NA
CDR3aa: CASSNPGDEQFF
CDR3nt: TGTGCCAGCAGCAATCCAGGGGATGAGCAGTTCTTC

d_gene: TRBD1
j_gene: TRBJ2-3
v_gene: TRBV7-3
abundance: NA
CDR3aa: CASSPGTGGPWHSTDTQYF
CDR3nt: TGTGCCAGCAGCCCCGGGACAGGGGGCCCCTGGCATAGCACAGATACGCAGTATTTT

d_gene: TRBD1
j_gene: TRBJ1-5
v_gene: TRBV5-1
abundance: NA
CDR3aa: CASSLEGGGNQPQHF
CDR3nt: TGCGCCAGCAGCTTGGAAGGGGGCGGCAATCAGCCCCAGCATTTT

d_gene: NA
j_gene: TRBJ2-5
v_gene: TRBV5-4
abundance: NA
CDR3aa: CASSSGTLQETQYF
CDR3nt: TGTGCCAGCAGCTCGGGGACTTTACAAGAGACCCAGTACTTC

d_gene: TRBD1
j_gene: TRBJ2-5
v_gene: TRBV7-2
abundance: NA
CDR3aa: CASSLQGAKTQYF
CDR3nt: TGTGCCAGCAGCCTCCAGGGGGCAAAGACCCAGTACTTC

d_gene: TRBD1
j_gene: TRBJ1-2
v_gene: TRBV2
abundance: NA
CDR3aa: CASSDGTGHGYTF
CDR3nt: TGTGCCAGCAGTGACGGGACAGGTCATGGCTACACCTTC

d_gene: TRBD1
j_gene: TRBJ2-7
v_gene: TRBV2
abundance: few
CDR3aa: CASSGQGTYEQYF
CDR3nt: TGTGCCAGCAGCGGACAGGGGACCTACGAGCAGTACTTC

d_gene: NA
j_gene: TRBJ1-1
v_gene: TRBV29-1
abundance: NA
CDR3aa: CSVRREVNTEAFF
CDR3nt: TGCAGCGTTCGCAGGGAAGTGAACACTGAAGCTTTCTTT

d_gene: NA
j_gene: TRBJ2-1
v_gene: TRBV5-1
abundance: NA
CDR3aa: CASSKDTGDEQFF
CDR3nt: TGCGCCAGCAGCAAGGATACAGGAGATGAGCAGTTCTTC

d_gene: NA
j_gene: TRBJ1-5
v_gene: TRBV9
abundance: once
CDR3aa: CASSVGPGGNQPQHF
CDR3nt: TGTGCCAGCAGCGTAGGGCCCGGAGGCAATCAGCCCCAGCATTTT

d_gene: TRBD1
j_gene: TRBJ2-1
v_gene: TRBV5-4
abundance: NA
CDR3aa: CASSLDRGSYNEQFF
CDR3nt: TGTGCCAGCAGCTTAGACAGGGGAAGCTACAATGAGCAGTTCTTC

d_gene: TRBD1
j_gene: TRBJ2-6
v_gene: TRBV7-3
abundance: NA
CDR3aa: CASSFNLPGTGASGANVLTF
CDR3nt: TGTGCCAGCAGCTTTAACCTACCGGGGACAGGGGCCTCTGGGGCCAACGTCCTGACTTTC

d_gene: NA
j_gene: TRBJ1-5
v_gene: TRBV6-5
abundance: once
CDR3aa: CASSNSIRGVGQPQHF
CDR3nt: TGTGCCAGCAGTAACTCCATCCGGGGTGTAGGACAGCCCCAGCATTTT

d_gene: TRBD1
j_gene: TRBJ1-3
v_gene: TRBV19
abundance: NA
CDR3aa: CASSRKQGASGNTIYF
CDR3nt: TGTGCCAGTAGTCGGAAACAGGGGGCCTCTGGAAACACCATATATTTT

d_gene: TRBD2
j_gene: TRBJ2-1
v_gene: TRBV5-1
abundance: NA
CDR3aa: CASSPGTSETSEQFF
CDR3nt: TGCGCCAGCAGCCCGGGGACTAGCGAGACTAGTGAGCAGTTCTTC

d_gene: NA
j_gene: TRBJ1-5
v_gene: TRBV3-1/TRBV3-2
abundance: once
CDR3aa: CASSQDPRLNQPQHF
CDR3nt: TGTGCCAGCAGCCAAGATCCCAGACTTAATCAGCCCCAGCATTTT

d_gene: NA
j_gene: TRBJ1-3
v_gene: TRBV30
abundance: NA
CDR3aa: CAWSSVSGNTIYF
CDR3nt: TGTGCCTGGTCCTCAGTCTCTGGAAACACCATATATTTT

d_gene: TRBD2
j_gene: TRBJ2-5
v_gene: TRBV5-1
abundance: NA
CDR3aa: CASSSSGGLAETQYF
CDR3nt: TGCGCCAGCAGCTCCAGCGGGGGACTAGCGGAGACCCAGTACTTC

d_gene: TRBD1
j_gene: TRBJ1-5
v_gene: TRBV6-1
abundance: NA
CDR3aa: CASSETGTNQPQHF
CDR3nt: TGTGCCAGCAGTGAGACAGGGACCAATCAGCCCCAGCATTTT

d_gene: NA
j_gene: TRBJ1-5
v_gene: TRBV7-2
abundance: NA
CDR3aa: CASSSEGRGPNQPQHF
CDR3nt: TGTGCCAGCAGCTCAGAGGGGCGGGGGCCCAATCAGCCCCAGCATTTT

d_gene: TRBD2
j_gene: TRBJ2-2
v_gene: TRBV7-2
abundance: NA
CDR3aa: CASSLRLAGNTGELFF
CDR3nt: TGTGCCAGCAGCTTACGGCTAGCGGGGAACACCGGGGAGCTGTTTTTT

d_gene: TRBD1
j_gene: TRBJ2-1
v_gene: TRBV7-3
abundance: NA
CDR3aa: CASSLGQGSYNEQFF
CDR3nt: TGTGCCAGCAGCCTCGGACAGGGGTCCTACAATGAGCAGTTCTTC

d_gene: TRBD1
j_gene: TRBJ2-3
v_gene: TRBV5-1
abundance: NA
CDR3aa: CASTNRGPDTQYF
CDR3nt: TGCGCCAGCACAAACAGGGGACCAGATACGCAGTATTTT

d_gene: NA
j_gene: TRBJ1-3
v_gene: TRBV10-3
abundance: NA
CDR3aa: CAISESPGSGNTIYF
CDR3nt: TGTGCCATCAGTGAGTCGCCGGGCTCTGGAAACACCATATATTTT

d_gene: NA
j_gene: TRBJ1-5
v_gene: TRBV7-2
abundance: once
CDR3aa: CASSLLIGLGHPNQPQHF
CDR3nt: TGTGCCAGCAGCTTACTCATTGGGTTGGGACACCCCAATCAGCCCCAGCATTTT